The 8 T cell receptor beta chains below were found in one sample sequenced in a study of PD-L1 blockade in urothelial cancer. Time point here: peripheral blood 6 weeks after treatment start. TCRdb's copy holds only in-frame clones and misses some; the assay was immunoSEQ multiplex PCR. The data contain some 120,000 clones, more than 85% of them seen just once; the ten biggest clones take up approximately 1.7%. This specimen was PBMCs, taken around atezolizumab (anti-PD-L1) treatment. These TCRs come from a man aged 60 to 69 with urothelial cancer.

The chain couples TRBV28 to TRBJ2-1; 8 bases are a match to TRBD2. The CDR3 is 15 amino acids. Per germline, CDR1 MDHEN and CDR2 SYDVKM. The V and J ends lost 7 bases and 0 bases, in that order; junction bases with no gene match: 5. CDR3 amino acids: CASTLSGSSYNEQFF. The CDR3 DNA is TGTGCCAGCACCCTAAGCGGGAGCTCCTACAATGAGCAGTTCTTC.

The CDR3 loop reads CASSSGTGEFYGYTF. The CDR3 bases are TGTGCCAGTAGCTCGGGGACAGGCGAATTCTATGGCTACACCTTC. The rearrangement links TRBV19 to TRBJ1-2, with 8 nucleotides matching TRBD1. Trimming at V came to 6 bases and at J to 4 bases, leaving 10 bases not matched to a gene. Germline CDR1 LNHDA, CDR2 SQIVND (reference sequence). The CDR3 sequence is 15 residues long.

This clone was found once. The chain uses TRBV7-6 and TRBJ2-5; D ambiguous. CDR3 length: 13 residues. V lost 1 base, J lost 3 bases, and 6 bases lay in between. Germline CDR1 is SGHVS and CDR2 is FNYEAQ. The CDR3 DNA reads TGTGCCAGCAGCTTAGGTCCCGAAGAGACCCAGTACTTC. The encoded protein is CASSLGPEETQYF.

This chain uses TRBV7-2 with TRBJ2-1, with 9 positions matching TRBD2. Germline CDR1 is SGHTA and CDR2 is FQGNSA. After removal of 5 bases from V and 4 bases from J, the junction contained 9 bases not matched to a gene. The CDR3 consists of 16 residues. CDR3 in DNA: TGTGCCAGCAGCCCCTCGGGACTAGCACCTTACAATGAGCAGTTCTTC. Translation: CASSPSGLAPYNEQFF. Full variable domain (outside the CDR3, taken from reference TRBV7-2 and TRBJ2-1): GAGVSQSPSNKVTEKGKDVELRCDPISGHTALYWYRQSLGQGLEFLIYFQGNSAPDKSGLPSDRFSAERTGGSVSTLTIQRTQQEDSAVYLCASSPSGLAPYNEQFFGPGTRLTVL.

The V call is TRBV10-3, the J call TRBJ2-4; the match to TRBD2 covers 13 bases. The CDR3 is 17 amino acids. J was trimmed by 1 base and V by 0 bases; bases with no gene match: 0. CDR1 is ENHRY and CDR2 is SYGVKD in the germline V gene. The CDR3 nucleotides are TGTGCCATCAGTGAGTCGACTAGCGGGGGGGCCAAAAACATTCAGTACTTC. It translates to CAISESTSGGAKNIQYF.

The chain recombines TRBV2 with TRBJ2-2, with 13 nucleotides matching TRBD2. This CDR3 contains 18 residues. V was clipped by 10 bases and J by 5 bases; unmatched bases: 16. Per the germline V gene, CDR1 is SNHLY and CDR2 is FYNNEI. CDR3 nucleotides: TGTGCCACAGGGGGTATAGGACTAGCGGGAGTAGGGACCGGGGAGCTGTTTTTT. Its protein product is CATGGIGLAGVGTGELFF.

The V gene is TRBV10-3, the J gene TRBJ1-3, with 7 bases matching TRBD1. CDR1 and CDR2 (germline): ENHRY, SYGVKD. The CDR3 covers 15 residues. V was pared by 3 bases and J by 4 bases, with 6 bases of the junction left unmatched. The DNA for the CDR3 is TGTGCCATCAGTGAACAGGGACAGATAGGAAACACCATATATTTT. Its protein is CAISEQGQIGNTIYF.

The gene calls are TRBV5-4 and TRBJ2-3, with D perhaps TRBD2 (6 bases). Germline-derived CDR1 and CDR2 are SGHNT and YYREEE (reference sequence). The V end lost 0 bases, the J end lost 6 bases, and 11 bases lay between the germline ends. The CDR3 length is 14 residues. The CDR3 DNA reads as TGTGCCAGCAGCTTGGAGGTCGGGGGTGATACGCAGTATTTT. Its translation is CASSLEVGGDTQYF.